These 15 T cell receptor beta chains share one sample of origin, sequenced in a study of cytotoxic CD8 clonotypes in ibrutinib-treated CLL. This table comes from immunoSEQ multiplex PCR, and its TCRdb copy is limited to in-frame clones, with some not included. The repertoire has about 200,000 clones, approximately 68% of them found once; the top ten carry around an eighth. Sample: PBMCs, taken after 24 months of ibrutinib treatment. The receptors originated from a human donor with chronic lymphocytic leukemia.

The CDR3 reads CASSLAIAGGGRDTQYF. The CDR3 bases are TGTGCCAGCAGCTTAGCAATAGCGGGAGGCGGTAGAGATACGCAGTATTTT. This chain uses TRBV7-8 with TRBJ2-3, with 10 positions matching TRBD2. The ends lost 0 bases at V and 5 bases at J; junction bases unmatched: 8. The CDR3 covers 17 residues. The germline gives CDR1 SGHVS, CDR2 FQNEAQ.

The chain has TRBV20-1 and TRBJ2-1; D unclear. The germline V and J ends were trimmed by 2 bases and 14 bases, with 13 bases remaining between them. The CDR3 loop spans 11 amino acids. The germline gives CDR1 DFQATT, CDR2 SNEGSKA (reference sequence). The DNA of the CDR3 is TGCAGTGCTAGAATCGGGCGACGGAAGTTCTTC. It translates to CSARIGRRKFF.

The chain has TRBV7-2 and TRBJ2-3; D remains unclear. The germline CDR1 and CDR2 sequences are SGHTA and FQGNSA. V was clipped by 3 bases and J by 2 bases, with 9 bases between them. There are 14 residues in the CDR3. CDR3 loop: CASSFYDPTDTQYF. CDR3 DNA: TGTGCCAGCAGCTTCTACGACCCCACAGATACGCAGTATTTT.

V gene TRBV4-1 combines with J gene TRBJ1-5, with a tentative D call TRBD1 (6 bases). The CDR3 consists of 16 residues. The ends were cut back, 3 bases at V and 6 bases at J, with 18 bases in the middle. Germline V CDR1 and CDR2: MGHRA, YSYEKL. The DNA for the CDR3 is TGCGCCAGCAGCCACCGAACAGGGCAGGAGGCTCAGCCCCAGCATTTT. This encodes CASSHRTGQEAQPQHF.

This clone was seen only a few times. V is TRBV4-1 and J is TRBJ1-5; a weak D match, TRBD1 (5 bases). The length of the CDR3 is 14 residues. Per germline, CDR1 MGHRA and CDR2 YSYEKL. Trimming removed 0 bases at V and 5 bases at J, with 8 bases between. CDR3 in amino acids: CASSQDSGYQPQHF. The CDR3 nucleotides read TGCGCCAGCAGCCAAGATTCAGGGTATCAGCCCCAGCATTTT.

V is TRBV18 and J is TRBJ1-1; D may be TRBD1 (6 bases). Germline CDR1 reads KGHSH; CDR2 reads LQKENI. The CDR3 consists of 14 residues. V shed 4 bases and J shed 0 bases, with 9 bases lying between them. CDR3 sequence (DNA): TGTGCCAGCTCACTAGGGGGTATGAACACTGAAGCTTTCTTT. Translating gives CASSLGGMNTEAFF.

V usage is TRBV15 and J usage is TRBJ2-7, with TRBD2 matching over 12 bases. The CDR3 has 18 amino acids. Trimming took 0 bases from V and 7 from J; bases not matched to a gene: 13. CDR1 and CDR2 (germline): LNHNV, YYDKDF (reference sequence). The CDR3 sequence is CATSRDRISSGRAEEQYF. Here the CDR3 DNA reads TGTGCCACCAGCAGAGACCGGATTTCTAGCGGGAGGGCGGAGGAGCAGTACTTC.

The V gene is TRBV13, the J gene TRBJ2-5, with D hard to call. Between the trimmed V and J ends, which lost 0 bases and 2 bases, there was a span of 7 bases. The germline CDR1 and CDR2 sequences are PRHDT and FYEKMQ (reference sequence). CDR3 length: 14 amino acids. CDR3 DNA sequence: TGTGCCAGCAGCTTAGGAGGCCAACAAGAGACCCAGTACTTC. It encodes CASSLGGQQETQYF.

CDR3 residues: CASSIRRQVNEQFF. CDR3 coding DNA: TGTGCCAGTAGTATACGGCGACAGGTCAATGAGCAGTTCTTC. The chain uses TRBV19 and TRBJ2-1; TRBD1 is a possible D gene (6 bases). The CDR3 loop spans 14 amino acids. The germline CDR1 and CDR2 sequences are LNHDA and SQIVND (reference sequence). V shed 2 bases and J shed 6 bases, with 11 bases lying between them.

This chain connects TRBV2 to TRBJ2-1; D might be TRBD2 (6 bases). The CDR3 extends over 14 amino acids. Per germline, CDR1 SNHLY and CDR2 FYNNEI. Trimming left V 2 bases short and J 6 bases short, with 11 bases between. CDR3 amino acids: CASSESGTSNEQFF. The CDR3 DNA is TGTGCCAGCAGTGAATCCGGGACTTCCAATGAGCAGTTCTTC. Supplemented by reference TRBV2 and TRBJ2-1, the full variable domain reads EPEVTQTPSHQVTQMGQEVILRCVPISNHLYFYWYRQILGQKVEFLVSFYNNEISEKSEIFDDQFSVERPDGSNFTLKIRSTKLEDSAMYFCASSESGTSNEQFFGPGTRLTVL.

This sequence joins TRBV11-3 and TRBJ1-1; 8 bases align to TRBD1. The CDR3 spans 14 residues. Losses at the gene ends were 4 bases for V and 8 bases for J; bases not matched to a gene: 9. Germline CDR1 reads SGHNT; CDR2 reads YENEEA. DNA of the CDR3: TGTGCCAGCAGCTCGGGTAGGGACAGGAGGGAAGCTTTCTTT. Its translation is CASSSGRDRREAFF.

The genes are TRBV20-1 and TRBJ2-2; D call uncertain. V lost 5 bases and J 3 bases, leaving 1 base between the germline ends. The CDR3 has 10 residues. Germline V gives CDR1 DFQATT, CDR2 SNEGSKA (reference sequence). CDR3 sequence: CSAYTGELFF. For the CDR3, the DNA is TGCAGTGCTTACACCGGGGAGCTGTTTTTT.

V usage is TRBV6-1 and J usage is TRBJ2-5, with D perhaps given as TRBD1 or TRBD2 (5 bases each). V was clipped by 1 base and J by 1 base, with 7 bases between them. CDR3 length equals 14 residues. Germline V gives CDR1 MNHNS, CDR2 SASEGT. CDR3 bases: TGTGCCAGCAGTGAAGGGGGGAGCCAAGAGACCCAGTACTTC. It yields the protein CASSEGGSQETQYF.

Written as DNA, the CDR3 is TGTGCCAGCACACACAGAACAGATACGCAGTATTTT. It codes for CASTHRTDTQYF. This chain links TRBV28 with TRBJ2-3, with D uncertain. Germline V CDR1 and CDR2: MDHEN, SYDVKM. Trimming removed 7 bases at V and 3 bases at J, with 8 bases between. CDR3 length equals 12 residues. Full variable domain (missing parts from reference TRBV28 and TRBJ2-3): DVKVTQSSRYLVKRTGEKVFLECVQDMDHENMFWYRQDPGLGLRLIYFSYDVKMKEKGDIPEGYSVSREKKERFSLILESASTNQTSMYLCASTHRTDTQYFGPGTRLTVL.

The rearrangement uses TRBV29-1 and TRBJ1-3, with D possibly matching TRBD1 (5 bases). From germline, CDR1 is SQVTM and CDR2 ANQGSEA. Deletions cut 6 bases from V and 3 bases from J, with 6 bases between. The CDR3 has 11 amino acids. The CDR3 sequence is CSVDSGNTIYF. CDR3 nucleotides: TGCAGCGTCGACAGTGGAAACACCATATATTTT.